Below, 14 T cell receptor beta chains from the same sample are listed, as sequenced in a study of T cells in Graves' hyperthyroidism and ophthalmopathy. Amplification yielded TCR beta CDR3 regions, with RNA transcripts as the source. A set of HTBI primers served as the primers for a first-round RT-PCR of the TCR CDR3. Each CDR3 protein is one row after TCRdb ran MiXCR on the multiplex PCR reads. The sample contains 450,000 to 650,000 distinct CDR3 sequences, around 20% of which appear only once. The sequencing input was blood. These receptors were taken from a man aged 18 to 29 with Graves' hyperthyroidism.

This clonotype was seen a handful of times. The J gene is TRBJ1-1, the V gene TRBV4-2; D remains ambiguous. Trimming took off 4 bases at V and 0 bases at J, with 12 bases between the two ends. Germline V gene sequence: CDR1 LGHNA, CDR2 YNFKEQ. This CDR3 comprises 15 residues. The CDR3 protein is CASSRGTSLNTEAFF. In DNA form, the CDR3 reads TGTGCCAGCAGCCGAGGAACCAGTTTGAACACTGAAGCTTTCTTT.

The V gene is TRBV30, the J gene TRBJ2-2, with 7 bases matching TRBD2. V was pared by 2 bases and J by 4 bases, with 7 bases of the junction left unmatched. The length of the CDR3 is 15 residues. CDR1 and CDR2 (germline): GTSNPN, SVGIG (reference sequence). This CDR3 reads CAWSWTRLGTGELFF. In DNA form, the CDR3 reads TGTGCCTGGAGTTGGACTAGATTGGGCACCGGGGAGCTGTTTTTT.

There are many counts of this clonotype. This chain uses TRBV6-2 or TRBV6-3 with TRBJ2-3; 16 positions agree with TRBD2. Losses at the gene ends were 5 bases for V and 2 bases for J; bases not matched to a gene: 7. CDR1 and CDR2 from the germline V gene are MNHEY and SVGEGT. The CDR3 covers 18 residues. CDR3 DNA sequence: TGTGCCAGCAGTCCTCGGGGACTAGCGGGGGGGACCACAGATACGCAGTATTTT. Residues: CASSPRGLAGGTTDTQYF.

This clonotype showed up just a few times. The rearrangement links TRBV12-3 or TRBV12-4 to TRBJ2-2; D is perhaps TRBD1 or TRBD2 (6 bases each). The CDR3 consists of 18 residues. Trimming removed 3 bases at V and 0 bases at J, with 17 bases between. CDR3 region: CASSFLIRGGPNTGELFF. For the CDR3, the DNA is TGTGCCAGCAGTTTCTTAATCAGGGGAGGCCCGAACACCGGGGAGCTGTTTTTT.

This clonotype was recorded at least ten times. The gene calls are TRBV28 and TRBJ1-5; 7 nucleotides line up with TRBD1. The J segment lost 0 bases and the V segment lost 4 bases, leaving 9 bases of the junction unmatched. This CDR3 has 17 residues. Germline lookup yields CDR1 MDHEN and CDR2 SYDVKM. CDR3 DNA sequence: TGTGCCAGCAGTTATCGGACAGGCCTCTATAGCAATCAGCCCCAGCATTTT. The encoded protein is CASSYRTGLYSNQPQHF.

This clonotype was counted many times. This chain joins TRBV12-3 or TRBV12-4 and TRBJ2-5; the D gene could be TRBD1 or TRBD2 (5 bases each). This CDR3 region has 13 residues. V shed 5 bases and J shed 4 bases, with 11 bases lying between them. The CDR3: CASSRGVGETQYF. Here the CDR3 DNA reads TGTGCCAGCAGTCGAGGGGTGGGAGAGACCCAGTACTTC.

Of note for this clonotype: Germline and junction disagree at one end, which may indicate a read error. DNA of the CDR3: TGTGCCAGCAGCCAATTAGGCAAAGCGAACACCGAAGCTTTCTTT. It yields the protein CASSQLGKANTEAFF. This chain links TRBV14 with TRBJ1-1, with D unresolved. CDR3 length: 15 residues. Germline V gives CDR1 SGHDN, CDR2 FVKESK. The whole variable domain, remainder taken from reference TRBV14 and TRBJ1-1, is EAGVTQFPSHSVIEKGQTVTLRCDPISGHDNLYWYRRVMGKEIKFLLHFVKESKQDESGMPNNRFLAERTGGTYSTLKVQPAELEDSGVYFCASSQLGKANTEAFFGQGTRLTVV.

This clonotype was found many times. CDR3 amino acids: CSVRQGGYEQYF. In nucleotides, the CDR3 is TGCAGCGTCCGACAGGGAGGCTACGAGCAGTACTTC. This chain uses TRBV29-1 with TRBJ2-7; possibly TRBD1 for D (7 bases). There are 12 residues in the CDR3. Per the germline V gene, CDR1 is SQVTM and CDR2 is ANQGSEA. Trimming removed 6 bases at V and 3 bases at J, with 12 bases between.

This clonotype occurred many times. V gene TRBV7-8 combines with J gene TRBJ1-1; 7 nucleotides agree with TRBD1. Per germline, CDR1 SGHVS and CDR2 FQNEAQ. The CDR3 is 16 residues long. V gave up 1 base and J gave up 4 bases; unmatched junction bases: 9. The CDR3 nucleotides are TGTGCCAGCAGCTTAGGCCTAGGGGGCGCCGGCACTGAAGCTTTCTTT. This translates into CASSLGLGGAGTEAFF. Variable domain in full (rest from reference TRBV7-8 and TRBJ1-1): GAGVSQSPRYKVAKRGQDVALRCDPISGHVSLFWYQQALGQGPEFLTYFQNEAQLDKSGLPSDRFFAERPEGSVSTLKIQRTQQEDSAVYLCASSLGLGGAGTEAFFGQGTRLTVV.

The J gene is TRBJ1-5, the V gene TRBV12-3 or TRBV12-4; D is undetermined. The CDR3 is 14 residues long. V shed 6 bases and J shed 4 bases, with 13 bases lying between them. The CDR3 nucleotides read TGTGCCAGCAGCCCCCCTAGATGGAATCAGCCCCAGCATTTT. Protein: CASSPPRWNQPQHF.

The chain links TRBV2 to TRBJ1-3; D ambiguous. Germline lookup yields CDR1 SNHLY and CDR2 FYNNEI. The CDR3 covers 14 residues. V shed 5 bases and J shed 0 bases, with 8 bases lying between them. The CDR3 region is CASSFVPSGNTIYF. CDR3 DNA sequence: TGTGCCAGCAGTTTTGTGCCCTCTGGAAACACCATATATTTT.

The chain joins TRBV7-2 to TRBJ1-5, with D hard to call. The CDR3 consists of 14 residues. Deletions cut 4 bases from V and 9 bases from J, with 16 bases between. Germline-derived CDR1 and CDR2 are SGHTA and FQGNSA. CDR3 nucleotide sequence: TGTGCCAGCAGCTCTACCGGGAGGCCGGGGCCCCAGCATTTT. The encoded protein is CASSSTGRPGPQHF.

This clonotype was found many times. This chain links TRBV6-1 with TRBJ1-1; D gene ambiguous. This CDR3 is built from 10 residues. The germline gives CDR1 MNHNS, CDR2 SASEGT. Trimming shortened V by 8 bases and J by 5 bases, and 6 bases separated the two germline ends. The CDR3 is CASGFTEAFF. The CDR3 DNA follows: TGTGCCAGCGGATTTACTGAAGCTTTCTTT.

This clonotype has a count of ten or more. This chain joins TRBV6-2 or TRBV6-3 and TRBJ2-7; D gene ambiguous. The CDR3 runs 12 residues. Germline CDR1 is MNHEY and CDR2 is SVGEGT. V shed 2 bases and J shed 3 bases, with 5 bases lying between them. The CDR3 DNA reads TGTGCCAGCAGTTACCAAGGCTACGAGCAGTACTTC. Translation gives CASSYQGYEQYF.